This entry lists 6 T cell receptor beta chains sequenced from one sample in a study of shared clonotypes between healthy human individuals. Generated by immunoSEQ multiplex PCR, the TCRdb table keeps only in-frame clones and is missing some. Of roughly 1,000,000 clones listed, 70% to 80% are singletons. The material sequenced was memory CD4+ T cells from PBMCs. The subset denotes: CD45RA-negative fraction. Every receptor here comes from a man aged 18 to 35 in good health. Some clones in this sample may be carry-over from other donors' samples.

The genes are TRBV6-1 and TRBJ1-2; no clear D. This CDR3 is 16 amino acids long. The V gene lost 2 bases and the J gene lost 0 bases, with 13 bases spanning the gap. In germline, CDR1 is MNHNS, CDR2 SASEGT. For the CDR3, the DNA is TGTGCCAGCAGTGAATTACCGGGCCGCACTAACTATGGCTACACCTTC. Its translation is CASSELPGRTNYGYTF.

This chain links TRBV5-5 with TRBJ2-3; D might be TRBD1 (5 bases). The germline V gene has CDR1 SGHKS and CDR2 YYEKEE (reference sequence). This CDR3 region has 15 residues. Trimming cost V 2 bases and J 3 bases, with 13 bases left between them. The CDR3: CASSLGDRATDTQYF. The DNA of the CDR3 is TGTGCCAGCAGCTTAGGGGATCGAGCGACAGATACGCAGTATTTT.

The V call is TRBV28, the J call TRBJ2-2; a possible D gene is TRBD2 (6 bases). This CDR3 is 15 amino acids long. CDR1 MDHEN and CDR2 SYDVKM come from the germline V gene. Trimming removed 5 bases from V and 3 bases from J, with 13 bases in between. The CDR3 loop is CASSQRLGYTGELFF. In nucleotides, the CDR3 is TGTGCCAGCAGTCAAAGACTAGGTTACACCGGGGAGCTGTTTTTT.

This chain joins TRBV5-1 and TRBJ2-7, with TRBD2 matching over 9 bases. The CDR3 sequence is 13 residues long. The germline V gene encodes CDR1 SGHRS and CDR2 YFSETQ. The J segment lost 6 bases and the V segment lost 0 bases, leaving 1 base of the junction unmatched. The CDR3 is CASSLGLAAEQYF. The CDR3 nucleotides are TGCGCCAGCAGCTTGGGACTAGCGGCCGAGCAGTACTTC.

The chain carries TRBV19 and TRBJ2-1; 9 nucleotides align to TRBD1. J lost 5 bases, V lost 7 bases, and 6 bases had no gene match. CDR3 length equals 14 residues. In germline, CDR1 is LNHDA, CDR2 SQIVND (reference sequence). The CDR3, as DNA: TGTGCCAGTATGGGCGGGACAGGGCACAATGAGCAGTTCTTC. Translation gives CASMGGTGHNEQFF. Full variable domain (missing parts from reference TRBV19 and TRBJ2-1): DGGITQSPKYLFRKEGQNVTLSCEQNLNHDAMYWYRQDPGQGLRLIYYSQIVNDFQKGDIAEGYSVSREKKESFPLTVTSAQKNPTAFYLCASMGGTGHNEQFFGPGTRLTVL.

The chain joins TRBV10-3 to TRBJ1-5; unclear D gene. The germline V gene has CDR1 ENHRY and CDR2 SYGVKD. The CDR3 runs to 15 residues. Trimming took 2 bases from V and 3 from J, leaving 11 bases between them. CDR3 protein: CAISEGHTTNQPQHF. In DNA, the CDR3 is TGTGCCATCAGTGAGGGCCACACTACCAATCAGCCCCAGCATTTT.